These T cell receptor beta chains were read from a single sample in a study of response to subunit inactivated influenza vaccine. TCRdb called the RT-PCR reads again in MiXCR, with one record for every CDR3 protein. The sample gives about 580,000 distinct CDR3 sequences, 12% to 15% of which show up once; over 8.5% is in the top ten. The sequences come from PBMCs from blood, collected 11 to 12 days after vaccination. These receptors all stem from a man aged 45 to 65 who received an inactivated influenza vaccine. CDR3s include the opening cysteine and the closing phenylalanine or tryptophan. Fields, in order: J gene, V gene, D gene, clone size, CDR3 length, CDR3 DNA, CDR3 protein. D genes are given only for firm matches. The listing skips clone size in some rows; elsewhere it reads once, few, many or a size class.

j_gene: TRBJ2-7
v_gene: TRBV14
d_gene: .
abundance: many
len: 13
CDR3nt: TGTGCCAGCAGCCAACGTAATCGGTACGAGCAGTACTTC
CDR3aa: CASSQRNRYEQYF

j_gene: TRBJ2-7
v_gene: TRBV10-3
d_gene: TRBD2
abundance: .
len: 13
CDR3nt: TGTGCCATCGGACTAGCCGGAGTGTACGAGCAGTACTTC
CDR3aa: CAIGLAGVYEQYF

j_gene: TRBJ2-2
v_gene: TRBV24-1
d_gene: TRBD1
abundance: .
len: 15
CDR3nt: TGTGCCACCAGTGGTAGAGGGGGCTTGGCCGGGGAGCTGTTTTTT
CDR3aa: CATSGRGGLAGELFF

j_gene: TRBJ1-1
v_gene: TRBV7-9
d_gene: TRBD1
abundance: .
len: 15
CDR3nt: TGTGCCAGCAGCACAGGGGGCGCGGGGAACACTGAAGCTTTCTTT
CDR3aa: CASSTGGAGNTEAFF

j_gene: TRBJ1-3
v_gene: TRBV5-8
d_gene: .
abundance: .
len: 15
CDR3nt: TGTGCCAGCACCCAACGGCTCTACTCTGGAAACACCATATATTTT
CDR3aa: CASTQRLYSGNTIYF

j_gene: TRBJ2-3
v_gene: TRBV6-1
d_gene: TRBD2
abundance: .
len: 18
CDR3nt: TGTGCCAGCAGTCAAGGACTAGCGGGAGGGACGAGCACAGATACGCAGTATTTT
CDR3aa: CASSQGLAGGTSTDTQYF

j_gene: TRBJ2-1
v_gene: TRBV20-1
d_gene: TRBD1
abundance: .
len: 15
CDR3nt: TGCAGTGCTAGAGGGCGGACAGGGCTTTCGAATGAGCAGTTCTTC
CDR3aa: CSARGRTGLSNEQFF

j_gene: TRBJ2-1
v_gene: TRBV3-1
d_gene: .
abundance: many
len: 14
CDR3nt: TGTGCCAGCAGCCAACTCAGCTCCTACAATGAGCAGTTCTTC
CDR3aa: CASSQLSSYNEQFF

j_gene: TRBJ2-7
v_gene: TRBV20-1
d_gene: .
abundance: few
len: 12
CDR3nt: TGCAGTGCCCCGAAGGGGGTCTACGAGCAGTACTTC
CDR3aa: CSAPKGVYEQYF

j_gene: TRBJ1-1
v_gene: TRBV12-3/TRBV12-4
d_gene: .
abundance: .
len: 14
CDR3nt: TGTGCCAGCAGTTTTAGTGCTCCGAACACTGAAGCTTTCTTT
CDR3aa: CASSFSAPNTEAFF

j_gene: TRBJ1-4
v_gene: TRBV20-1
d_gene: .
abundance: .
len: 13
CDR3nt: TGCAGTGCTAGCAGGCACATTAATGAAAAACTGTTTTTT
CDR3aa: CSASRHINEKLFF

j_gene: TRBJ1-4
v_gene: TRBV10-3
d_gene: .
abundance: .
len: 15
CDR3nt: TGTGCCATCAGTGAGTCGAGGGCCCCGGGTGAAAAACTGTTTTTT
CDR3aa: CAISESRAPGEKLFF

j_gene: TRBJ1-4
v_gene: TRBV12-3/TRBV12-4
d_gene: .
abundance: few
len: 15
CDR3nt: TGTGCCAGCAGTTTGAATAGGGGGGGTAATGAAAAACTGTTTTTT
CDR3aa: CASSLNRGGNEKLFF

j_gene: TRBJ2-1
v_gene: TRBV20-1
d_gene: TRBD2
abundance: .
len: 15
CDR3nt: TGCAGTGCTAGGCTTAGCGGGAGAGCCTACAATGAGCAGTTCTTC
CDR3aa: CSARLSGRAYNEQFF

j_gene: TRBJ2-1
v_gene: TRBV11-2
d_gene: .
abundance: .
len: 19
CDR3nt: TGTGCCAGCAGCTCCAACGAAAGGGGAAGCGCGAGGGTTCACAATGAGCAGTTCTTC
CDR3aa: CASSSNERGSARVHNEQFF

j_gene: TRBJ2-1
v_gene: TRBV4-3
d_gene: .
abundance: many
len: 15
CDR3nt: TGCGCCAGCAGCCAAGATGTATGGCGGAACAATGAGCAGTTCTTC
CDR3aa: CASSQDVWRNNEQFF

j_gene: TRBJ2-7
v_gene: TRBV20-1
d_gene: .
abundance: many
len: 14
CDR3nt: TGCAGTGCTAGAGCACCCACTACTCTCTACGAGCAGTACTTC
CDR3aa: CSARAPTTLYEQYF

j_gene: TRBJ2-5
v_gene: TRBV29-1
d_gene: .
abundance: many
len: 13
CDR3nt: TGCAGCGCCGACCTAGACAGTACAGAGACCCAGTACTTC
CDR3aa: CSADLDSTETQYF

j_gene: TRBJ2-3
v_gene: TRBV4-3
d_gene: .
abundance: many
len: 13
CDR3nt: TGCGCCAGCAGCCAAGGGCCAGGGGATACGCAGTATTTT
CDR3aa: CASSQGPGDTQYF

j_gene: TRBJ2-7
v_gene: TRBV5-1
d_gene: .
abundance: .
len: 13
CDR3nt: TGCGCCAGCAGCTTGGCCGGGTTGAACGAGCAGTACTTC
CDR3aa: CASSLAGLNEQYF

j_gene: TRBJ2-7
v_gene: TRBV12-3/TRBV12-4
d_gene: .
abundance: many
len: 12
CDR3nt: TGTGCCAGCAAGGGCCGATCGTACGAGCAGTACTTC
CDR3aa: CASKGRSYEQYF

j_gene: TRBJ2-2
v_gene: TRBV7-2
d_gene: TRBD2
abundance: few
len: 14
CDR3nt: TGTGCCAGCAGCATGGGGGGGGGTAGCCGGGAGCTGTTTTTT
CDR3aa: CASSMGGGSRELFF

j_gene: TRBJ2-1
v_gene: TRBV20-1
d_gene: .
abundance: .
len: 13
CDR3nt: TGCAGTGCTAGCCGAGCTTCCTACAATGAGCAGTTCTTC
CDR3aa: CSASRASYNEQFF

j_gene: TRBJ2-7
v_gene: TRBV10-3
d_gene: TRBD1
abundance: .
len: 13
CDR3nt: TGTGCCTCCACGTCAGGGGGTTCCTACGAGCAGTACTTC
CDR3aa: CASTSGGSYEQYF